Following are 9 T cell receptor beta chains from one sample sequenced in a study of identical twins. MiXCR was run by TCRdb on the 5' RACE reads, yielding one entry per CDR3 protein. The data show roughly 720,000 distinct CDR3 sequences, with 18% seen just once and around 12% held by the top ten. These sequences were also reported in another study, on T cells expressing NK-cell markers.

The sequencing input was PBMCs. The receptors were gathered from a woman in her late teens or twenties in good health.

This clonotype turned up a few times. The chain has TRBV10-3 and TRBJ2-3; D call uncertain. Trimming cost V 8 bases and J 0 bases, with 6 bases left between them. This CDR3 is 12 amino acids long. The germline V gene encodes CDR1 ENHRY and CDR2 SYGVKD. The CDR3 DNA follows: TGTGCCATCCGAGCTAGCACAGATACGCAGTATTTT. Its translation is CAIRASTDTQYF.

J is TRBJ2-3 and V is TRBV9; D is unclear. The CDR3 covers 15 residues. The germline V gene has CDR1 SGDLS and CDR2 YYNGEE. V shed 0 bases and J shed 0 bases, with 8 bases lying between them. The CDR3 region has the DNA TGTGCCAGCAGCGTAGAGGTCCGCAGCACAGATACGCAGTATTTT. It encodes CASSVEVRSTDTQYF.

This clonotype appeared many times. The gene calls are TRBV10-3 and TRBJ1-1; the D gene is possibly TRBD1 (6 bases). This CDR3 is 14 amino acids long. CDR1 is ENHRY, CDR2 SYGVKD, per germline. The ends were cut back, 4 bases at V and 5 bases at J, with 14 bases in the middle. The CDR3 is CAISGTEGWTEAFF. DNA of the CDR3: TGTGCCATCAGTGGGACAGAGGGTTGGACTGAAGCTTTCTTT.

A few counts support this clonotype. The chain has TRBV12-3 or TRBV12-4 and TRBJ1-1; D ambiguous. V was cut by 5 bases and J by 3 bases, with 10 bases left in between. The CDR3 covers 13 residues. The CDR3 DNA reads as TGTGCCAGCAGTGCCCTGGGCGACACTGAAGCTTTCTTT. Translation gives CASSALGDTEAFF.

This clonotype was observed at least ten times. This chain uses TRBV10-3 with TRBJ2-7; weak D call: TRBD1 (6 bases). Germline V gene data show CDR1 as ENHRY and CDR2 as SYGVKD. The CDR3 runs to 13 residues. V lost 9 bases and J lost 2, with 14 bases in between. The CDR3 nucleotides read TGTGCCATGGGGACACCCGATACCTACGAGCAGTACTTC. Protein: CAMGTPDTYEQYF.

This clonotype was picked up a small number of times. The chain has TRBV7-9 and TRBJ2-5; D is ambiguous. The V gene lost 5 bases and the J gene lost 5 bases, with 15 bases spanning the gap. The CDR3 covers 14 residues. Germline values: CDR1 SEHNR, CDR2 FQNEAQ (reference sequence). CDR3 DNA sequence: TGTGCCAGCAGCCCAGCGTTGGAAAGGGAGACCCAGTACTTC. The encoded protein is CASSPALERETQYF.

This clonotype occurred a few times. The chain carries TRBV29-1 and TRBJ2-1, with TRBD2 matching over 16 bases. V was clipped by 4 bases and J by 15 bases; unmatched bases: 9. Germline CDR1 is SQVTM and CDR2 is ANQGSEA. CDR3 length equals 14 residues. The CDR3 DNA follows: TGCAGCGTTGTAGGGACTAGCGGGAGGGCCCTCCCGTTCTTC. Translation gives CSVVGTSGRALPFF.

This clonotype was counted a few times. The chain couples TRBV27 to TRBJ2-7; D unclear. CDR1 MNHEY and CDR2 SMNVEV come from the germline V gene (reference sequence). Trimming shortened V by 1 base and J by 1 base, and 8 bases separated the two germline ends. The CDR3 has 14 residues. CDR3 sequence: CASSLFPVSYEQYF. CDR3 bases: TGTGCCAGCAGTTTATTCCCGGTATCCTACGAGCAGTACTTC.

This clonotype was picked up many times. V usage is TRBV20-1 and J usage is TRBJ2-5; D possibly uses TRBD1 or TRBD2 (5 bases each). Germline V gene lookup returns CDR1 DFQATT and CDR2 SNEGSKA (reference sequence). The CDR3 contains 12 residues. The V and J ends lost 7 bases and 5 bases respectively, with 14 bases between them. The CDR3 is CSGSGSWETQYF. CDR3 DNA: TGCAGTGGCTCAGGGAGTTGGGAGACCCAGTACTTC.